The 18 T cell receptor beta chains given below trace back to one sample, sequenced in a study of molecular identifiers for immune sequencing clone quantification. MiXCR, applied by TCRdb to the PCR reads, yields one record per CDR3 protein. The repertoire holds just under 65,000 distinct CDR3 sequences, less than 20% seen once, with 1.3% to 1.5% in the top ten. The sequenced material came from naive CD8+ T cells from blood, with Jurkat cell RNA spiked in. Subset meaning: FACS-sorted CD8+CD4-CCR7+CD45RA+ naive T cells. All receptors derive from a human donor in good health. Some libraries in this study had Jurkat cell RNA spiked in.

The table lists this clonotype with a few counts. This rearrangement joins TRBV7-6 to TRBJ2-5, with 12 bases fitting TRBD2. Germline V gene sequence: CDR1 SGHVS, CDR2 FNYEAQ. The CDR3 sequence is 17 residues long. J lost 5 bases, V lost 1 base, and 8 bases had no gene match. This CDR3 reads CASSLELAGGLGETQYF. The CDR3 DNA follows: TGTGCCAGCAGCTTAGAACTAGCGGGAGGCTTAGGCGAGACCCAGTACTTC.

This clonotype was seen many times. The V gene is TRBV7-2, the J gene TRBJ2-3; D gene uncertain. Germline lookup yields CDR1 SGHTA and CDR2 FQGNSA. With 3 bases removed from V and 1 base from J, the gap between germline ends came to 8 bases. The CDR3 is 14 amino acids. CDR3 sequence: CASSFVTGTDTQYF. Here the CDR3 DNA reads TGTGCCAGCAGCTTCGTGACGGGCACAGATACGCAGTATTTT. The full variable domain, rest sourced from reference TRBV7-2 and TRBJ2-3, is GAGVSQSPSNKVTEKGKDVELRCDPISGHTALYWYRQSLGQGLEFLIYFQGNSAPDKSGLPSDRFSAERTGGSVSTLTIQRTQQEDSAVYLCASSFVTGTDTQYFGPGTRLTVL.

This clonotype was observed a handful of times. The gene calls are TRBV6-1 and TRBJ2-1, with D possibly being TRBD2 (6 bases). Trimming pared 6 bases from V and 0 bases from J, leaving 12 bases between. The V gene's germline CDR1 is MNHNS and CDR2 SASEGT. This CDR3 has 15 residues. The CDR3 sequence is CASRNGGSSYNEQFF. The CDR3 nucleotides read TGTGCCAGCAGAAATGGAGGGAGCTCCTACAATGAGCAGTTCTTC.

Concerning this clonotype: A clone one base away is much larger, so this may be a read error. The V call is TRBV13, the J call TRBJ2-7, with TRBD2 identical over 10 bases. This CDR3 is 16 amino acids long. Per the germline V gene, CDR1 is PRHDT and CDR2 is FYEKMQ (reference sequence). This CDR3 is CASSLGGTSVEYEQCF. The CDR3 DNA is TGTGCCAGCAGCTTAGGAGGGACTAGCGTTGAGTACGAGCAGTGCTTC.

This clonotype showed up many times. This chain's CDR3 is CASSPAPPGATDTQYF. The CDR3 DNA reads TGCGCCAGCAGCCCCGCCCCACCTGGAGCCACAGATACGCAGTATTTT. The chain employs TRBV4-1 and TRBJ2-3, with unresolved D. The V gene lost 4 bases and the J gene lost 2 bases, with 16 bases spanning the gap. This CDR3 has 16 residues. The germline V gene encodes CDR1 MGHRA and CDR2 YSYEKL.

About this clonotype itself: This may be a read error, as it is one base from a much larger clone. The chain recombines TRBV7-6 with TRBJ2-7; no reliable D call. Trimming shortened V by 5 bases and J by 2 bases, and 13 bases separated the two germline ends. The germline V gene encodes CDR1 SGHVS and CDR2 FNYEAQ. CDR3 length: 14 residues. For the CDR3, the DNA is TGTGCCAGCAGCCCCGGGTCCAGCCCCTACGAGCAGTACTTC. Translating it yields CASSPGSSPYEQYF.

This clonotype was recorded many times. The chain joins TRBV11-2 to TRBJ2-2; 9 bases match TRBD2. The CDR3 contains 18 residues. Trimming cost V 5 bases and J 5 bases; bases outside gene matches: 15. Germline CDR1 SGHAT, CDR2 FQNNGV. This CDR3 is CASSLRGFLAGQTGELFF. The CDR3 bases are TGTGCCAGCAGCCTAAGAGGGTTCCTAGCGGGGCAAACCGGGGAGCTGTTTTTT.

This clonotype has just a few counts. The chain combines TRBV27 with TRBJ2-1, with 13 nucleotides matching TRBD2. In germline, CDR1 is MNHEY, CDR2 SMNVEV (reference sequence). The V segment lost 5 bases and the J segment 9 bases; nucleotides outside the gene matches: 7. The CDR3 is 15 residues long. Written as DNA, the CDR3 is TGTGCCAGCAGTCCCGGACTAGCGGGAGAGGGTGAGCAGTTCTTC. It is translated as CASSPGLAGEGEQFF.

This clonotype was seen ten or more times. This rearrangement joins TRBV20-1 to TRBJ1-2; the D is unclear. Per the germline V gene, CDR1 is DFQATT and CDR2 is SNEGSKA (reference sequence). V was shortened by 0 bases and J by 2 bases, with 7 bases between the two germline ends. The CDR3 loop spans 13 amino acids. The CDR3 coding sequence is TGCAGTGCTAGAGATCGGTCGAACTATGGCTACACCTTC. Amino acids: CSARDRSNYGYTF.

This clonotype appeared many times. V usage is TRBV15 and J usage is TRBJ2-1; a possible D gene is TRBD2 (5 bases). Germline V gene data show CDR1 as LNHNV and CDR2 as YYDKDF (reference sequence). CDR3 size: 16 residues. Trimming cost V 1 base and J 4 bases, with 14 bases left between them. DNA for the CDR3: TGTGCCACCAGCAGAGGGCTGATAGAGGGTTACAATGAGCAGTTCTTC. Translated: CATSRGLIEGYNEQFF.

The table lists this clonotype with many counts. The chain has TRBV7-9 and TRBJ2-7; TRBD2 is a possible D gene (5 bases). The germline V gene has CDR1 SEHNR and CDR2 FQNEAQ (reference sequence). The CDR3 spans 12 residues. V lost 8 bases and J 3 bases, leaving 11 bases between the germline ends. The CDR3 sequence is CASGERSYEQYF. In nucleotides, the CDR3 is TGTGCCAGCGGGGAGAGGAGCTACGAGCAGTACTTC.

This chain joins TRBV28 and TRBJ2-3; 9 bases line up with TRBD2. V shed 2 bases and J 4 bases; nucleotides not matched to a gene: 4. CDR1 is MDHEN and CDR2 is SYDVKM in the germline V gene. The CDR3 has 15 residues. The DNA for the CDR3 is TGTGCCAGCAGTTTAGCGGGAGGGTTGGCAGATACGCAGTATTTT. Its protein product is CASSLAGGLADTQYF. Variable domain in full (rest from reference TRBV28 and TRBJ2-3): DVKVTQSSRYLVKRTGEKVFLECVQDMDHENMFWYRQDPGLGLRLIYFSYDVKMKEKGDIPEGYSVSREKKERFSLILESASTNQTSMYLCASSLAGGLADTQYFGPGTRLTVL.

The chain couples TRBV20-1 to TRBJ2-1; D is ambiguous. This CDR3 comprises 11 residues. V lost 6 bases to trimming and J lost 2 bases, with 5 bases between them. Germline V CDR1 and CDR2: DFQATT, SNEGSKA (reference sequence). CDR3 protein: CSAETYNEQFF. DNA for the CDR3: TGCAGTGCCGAAACCTACAATGAGCAGTTCTTC.

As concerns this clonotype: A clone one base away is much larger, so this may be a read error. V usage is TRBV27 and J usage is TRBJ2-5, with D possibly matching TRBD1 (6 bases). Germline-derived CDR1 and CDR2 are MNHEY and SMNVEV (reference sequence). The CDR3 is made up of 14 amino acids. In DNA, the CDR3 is TGTGCCAGCAGTCCGCAGGGGTCTCGAGAGGCCCAGTACTTC. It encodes CASSPQGSREAQYF.

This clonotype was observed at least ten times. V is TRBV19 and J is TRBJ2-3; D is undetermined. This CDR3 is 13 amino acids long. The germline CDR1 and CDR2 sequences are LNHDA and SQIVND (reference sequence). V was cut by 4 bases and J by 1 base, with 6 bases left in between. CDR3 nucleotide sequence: TGTGCCAGTAGTACAGTACGCACAGATACGCAGTATTTT. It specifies CASSTVRTDTQYF.

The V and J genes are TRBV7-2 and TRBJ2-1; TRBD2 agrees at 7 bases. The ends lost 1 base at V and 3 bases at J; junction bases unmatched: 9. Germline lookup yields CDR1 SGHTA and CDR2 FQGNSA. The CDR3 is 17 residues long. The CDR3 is CASSLDSASGYYNEQFF. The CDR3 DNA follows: TGTGCCAGCAGCTTAGACTCGGCTAGCGGATACTACAATGAGCAGTTCTTC.

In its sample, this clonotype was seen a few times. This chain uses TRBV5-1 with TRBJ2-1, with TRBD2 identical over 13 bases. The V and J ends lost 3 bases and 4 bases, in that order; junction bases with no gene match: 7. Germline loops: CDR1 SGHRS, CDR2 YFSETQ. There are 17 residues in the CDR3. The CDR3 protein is CASSSGLAGTLYNEQFF. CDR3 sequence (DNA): TGCGCCAGCAGCTCGGGACTAGCGGGAACCTTATACAATGAGCAGTTCTTC. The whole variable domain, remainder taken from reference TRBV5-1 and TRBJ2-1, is KAGVTQTPRYLIKTRGQQVTLSCSPISGHRSVSWYQQTPGQGLQFLFEYFSETQRNKGNFPGRFSGRQFSNSRSEMNVSTLELGDSALYLCASSSGLAGTLYNEQFFGPGTRLTVL.

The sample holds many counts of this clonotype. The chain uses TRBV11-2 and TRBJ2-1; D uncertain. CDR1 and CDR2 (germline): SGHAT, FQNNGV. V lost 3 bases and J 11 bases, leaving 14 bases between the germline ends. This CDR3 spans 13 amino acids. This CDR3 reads CASSFPPAPQQFF. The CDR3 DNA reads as TGTGCCAGCAGCTTCCCCCCCGCGCCCCAGCAGTTCTTC.